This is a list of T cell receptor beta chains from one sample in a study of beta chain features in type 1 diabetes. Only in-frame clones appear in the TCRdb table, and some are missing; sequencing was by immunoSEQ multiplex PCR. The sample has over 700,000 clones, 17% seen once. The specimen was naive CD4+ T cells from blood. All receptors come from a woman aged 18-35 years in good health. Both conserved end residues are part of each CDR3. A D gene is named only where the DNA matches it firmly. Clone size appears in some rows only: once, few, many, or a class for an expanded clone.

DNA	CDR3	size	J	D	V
TGCGCCAGCAGTCCCGTGGGGAACTCTGGAAACACCATATATTTT	CASSPVGNSGNTIYF	.	TRBJ1-3	.	TRBV10-2
TGCAGTGCTACGGATATCCCCACACTCTTC	CSATDIPTLF	.	TRBJ2-1	.	TRBV20-1
TGTGCCAGCAGCCCATACAGGGGTTCGGTCTACGAGCAGTACTTC	CASSPYRGSVYEQYF	few	TRBJ2-7	TRBD1	TRBV5-4
TGTGCCAGCAGTTTAGGGCATTACGAGCAGTACTTC	CASSLGHYEQYF	.	TRBJ2-7	.	TRBV28
TGTGCCACCAGCAGAGGGGCGGGCTCCTACAATGAGCAGTTCTTC	CATSRGAGSYNEQFF	.	TRBJ2-1	.	TRBV15
TGTGCCAGCAGCTTAGCAAGGCAGACGGGGAAGCAGTACTTC	CASSLARQTGKQYF	few	TRBJ2-7	.	TRBV7-2
TGTGCCAGCAGCCAAGTTTACGGGGCCAACGTCCTGACTTTC	CASSQVYGANVLTF	.	TRBJ2-6	.	TRBV14
TGTGCCAGCAGACTAGGGACTAGCGGTTGGAGGAATGAGCAGTTCTTC	CASRLGTSGWRNEQFF	.	TRBJ2-1	TRBD2	TRBV28
TGTGCCAGCAGCAAGAATAATGAAAAACTGTTTTTT	CASSKNNEKLFF	.	TRBJ1-4	.	TRBV28
TGTGCCAGCGGGGCGACAGGACTGAACATTCAGTACTTC	CASGATGLNIQYF	.	TRBJ2-4	.	TRBV6-5
TGTGCCAGCAGCCAATTACTAATCAATGAGCAGTTCTTC	CASSQLLINEQFF	few	TRBJ2-1	.	TRBV7-2
TGTGCCAGCTCACCTGCGGCCACTAGCACAGATACGCAGTATTTT	CASSPAATSTDTQYF	few	TRBJ2-3	.	TRBV18
TGTGCCAGCAGCTTGGCCGGGACTTTAGTGGTCAATGAGCAGTTCTTC	CASSLAGTLVVNEQFF	few	TRBJ2-1	.	TRBV5-6
TGTGCCATAAGGCGGGGACTAGCGGGAGCATACAATGAGCAGTTCTTC	CAIRRGLAGAYNEQFF	.	TRBJ2-1	TRBD2	TRBV10-3
TGTGCCAGCAGTTTAGGAGGGAGCCCTGAAGCTTTCTTT	CASSLGGSPEAFF	few	TRBJ1-1	.	TRBV28
TGCGCCAGCAGCCAAGAACTTGATTCCTACGAGCAGTACTTC	CASSQELDSYEQYF	few	TRBJ2-7	.	TRBV4-3
TGTGCCAGCAGTTTGACCAAGGGGGAGACCCAGTACTTC	CASSLTKGETQYF	.	TRBJ2-5	.	TRBV7-2
TGTGCCAGCAGCTTAGTCTCTAGCGGTTTAAGCTCCTACGAGCAGTACTTC	CASSLVSSGLSSYEQYF	.	TRBJ2-7	TRBD2	TRBV7-8
TGTGCCAGCAGCCTGCGGGGTAATGAAAAACTGTTTTTT	CASSLRGNEKLFF	few	TRBJ1-4	.	TRBV14
TGTGCCAGCAGTTTAGGGACTAGCGGGAGTGGTTACGAGCAGTACTTC	CASSLGTSGSGYEQYF	.	TRBJ2-7	TRBD2	TRBV27
TGTGCCAGCATAGGGGCCAGCTCAATACAAGAGACCCAGTACTTC	CASIGASSIQETQYF	.	TRBJ2-5	.	TRBV25-1
TGCAGCGTTGGGCCAGGACAGAGCTCCTACGAGCAGTACTTC	CSVGPGQSSYEQYF	.	TRBJ2-7	.	TRBV29-1
TGTGCCAGCAGAGCCGGGACAGGGCGCTATGGCTACACCTTC	CASRAGTGRYGYTF	.	TRBJ1-2	TRBD1	TRBV28
TGTGCCAGCAGCCCATCACAGGGGTGGGTAATCACCGGGGAGCTGTTTTTT	CASSPSQGWVITGELFF	.	TRBJ2-2	TRBD1	TRBV7-6
TGTGCCAGCAGACACCTACAGGGGGCCAAAAACATTCAGTACTTC	CASRHLQGAKNIQYF	.	TRBJ2-4	TRBD1	TRBV5-6
TGTGCCAGCAGCCCCGTCAGGGGTATGAACACTGAAGCTTTCTTT	CASSPVRGMNTEAFF	few	TRBJ1-1	.	TRBV25-1
TGTGCCAGCAGTTACGCCGCTTTACAGTTCTTC	CASSYAALQFF	.	TRBJ2-1	.	TRBV6-5
TGTGCCAGCAGCTTATCGGGAGAGACGGGGGGCTACACCTTC	CASSLSGETGGYTF	few	TRBJ1-2	.	TRBV7-9
TGTGCCAGCAGCCAACCCGAGGGGAGCTCCTATAATTCACCCCTCCACTTT	CASSQPEGSSYNSPLHF	few	TRBJ1-6	.	TRBV4-2
TGTGCCAGCAGCTTCCGACAGGGCGCGAACACCGGGGAGCTGTTTTTT	CASSFRQGANTGELFF	few	TRBJ2-2	TRBD1	TRBV11-1
TGTGCCAGCAGCTTAGATGCAGGACCCTATGGCTACACCTTC	CASSLDAGPYGYTF	.	TRBJ1-2	.	TRBV7-2
TGTGCCAGCTTTCCCGGGGGGACAGGAGCCACCGGGGAGCTGTTTTTT	CASFPGGTGATGELFF	.	TRBJ2-2	.	TRBV7-8
TGCGCCAGCAGTCCCCGATACAGGACAGGGACGAACACCGGGGAGCTGTTTTTT	CASSPRYRTGTNTGELFF	few	TRBJ2-2	TRBD1	TRBV4-3
TGTGCCAGCAGCACCCGAGGAGACAGGGTCCCTAGCACAGATACGCAGTATTTT	CASSTRGDRVPSTDTQYF	.	TRBJ2-3	TRBD1	TRBV7-9
TGTGCCAGCATCGGACAGGGGCTGAGAAACAATGAGCAGTTCTTC	CASIGQGLRNNEQFF	.	TRBJ2-1	TRBD1	TRBV2
TGTGCCAGCAGCGCCCCCGGGACAGGGGATTCACCCCTCCACTTT	CASSAPGTGDSPLHF	.	TRBJ1-6	TRBD1	TRBV9
TGTGCCAGCAGTTATTGGACTAGCGGATACAATGAGCAGTTCTTC	CASSYWTSGYNEQFF	few	TRBJ2-1	TRBD2	TRBV6-6
TGTGCCAGCAGCGAACAGGGGAACAATGAGCAGTTCTTC	CASSEQGNNEQFF	few	TRBJ2-1	TRBD1	TRBV7-9
TGTGCCAGCTCACCAGGGCGAGCCACCGGGGAGCTGTTTTTT	CASSPGRATGELFF	few	TRBJ2-2	.	TRBV18
TGTGCCAGCAGCAACCAGATGGGAAACTATGGCTACACCTTC	CASSNQMGNYGYTF	.	TRBJ1-2	.	TRBV7-2
TGCGCCAGCAGCCAAGATCGGGTGGACACCGGGGAGCTGTTTTTT	CASSQDRVDTGELFF	.	TRBJ2-2	.	TRBV4-3
TGTGCCACCCGGACTAGCGGGTTGGATGAGCAGTTCTTC	CATRTSGLDEQFF	.	TRBJ2-1	TRBD2	TRBV15
TGTGCCATCAGTGTTGCAGGGCTCTATGGCTACACCTTC	CAISVAGLYGYTF	.	TRBJ1-2	.	TRBV10-3
TGTGCCAGCAGCTTAGATGCGTATAGCAATCAGCCCCAGCATTTT	CASSLDAYSNQPQHF	few	TRBJ1-5	.	TRBV11-2
TGTGCCAGTAGTTCTGGGGCAGTGAGGGGCTCCTACGAGCAGTACTTC	CASSSGAVRGSYEQYF	few	TRBJ2-7	.	TRBV19
TGTGCCAGCAGCACACGCCTCAAAGGACTAGCGGGGGAGCAGTACTTC	CASSTRLKGLAGEQYF	.	TRBJ2-7	TRBD2	TRBV4-2
TGTGCCAGCAGCTCGTCGAAGAGCGGGAACTACAATGAGCAGTTCTTC	CASSSSKSGNYNEQFF	few	TRBJ2-1	TRBD2	TRBV5-6
TGTGCCAGCAGCTTAGTGGTCGGGACAAACAATGAGCAGTTCTTC	CASSLVVGTNNEQFF	.	TRBJ2-1	.	TRBV7-6
TGTGCCAGCAGCGTAGGGACGGGAGGCCTCACCGGGGAGCTGTTTTTT	CASSVGTGGLTGELFF	.	TRBJ2-2	TRBD2	TRBV9
TGTGCCAGCAGTTTATCGGGCGGACAAGAGACCCAGTACTTC	CASSLSGGQETQYF	few	TRBJ2-5	.	TRBV28
TGTGCCAGCAGCGTAGTCGGGGAGCAGTACTTC	CASSVVGEQYF	.	TRBJ2-5	.	TRBV9
TGTGCCAGCAGCCCGGCGAGAGGGCACGGCTACACCTTC	CASSPARGHGYTF	.	TRBJ1-2	.	TRBV14
TGTGCCCCAGGAGGAGAGGGGAGCAATCAGCCCCAGCATTTT	CAPGGEGSNQPQHF	.	TRBJ1-5	.	TRBV27
TGTGCCAGCAGCCAAGCTCGTAGCCTAGCCAAAAACATTCAGTACTTC	CASSQARSLAKNIQYF	.	TRBJ2-4	.	TRBV4-2
TGTGCCAGCAGCTTAGCCAGGACAGGGGCGGACACCGGGGAGCTGTTTTTT	CASSLARTGADTGELFF	.	TRBJ2-2	TRBD1	TRBV7-9